The sequence of this TCR beta chain was determined in a study of shared T cell receptors in the human thymus. The CDR3 is made up of 17 amino acids. TCRdb's table, derived via immunoSEQ multiplex PCR, lists solely in-frame clones and lacks some. The sample holds hundreds of thousands of clones, around 87% seen once. These data also formed part of another study, on human thymus T cells.

The source material was thymocytes. The chain employs TRBV1 and TRBJ2-7; TRBD2, as called in the table, went unchecked against the DNA. TRBV1 is recorded as a pseudogene. This TCR was sampled from a boy younger than two with a congenital heart defect. CDR3 residues: CTSSQDREGQDAYEQYF. The CDR3 DNA sequence: TGCACCAGCAGCCAAGATCGGGAGGGCCAAGACGCCTACGAGCAGTACTTC.